Reported below is one TCR beta chain. The antigen is not known. This sample was taken from a study of Ad26.COV2.S vaccination and SARS-CoV-2 variants. Study observations and caveats: Following vaccination, spike-specific CD8+ and CD4+ T cell responses reportedly exhibited substantial breadth. There was a possibility that the TCR breadth and depth analyses underestimated total T cell responses. Non-spike TCR breadth showed similarity between vaccine and placebo recipients.

TCRdb's copy holds only in-frame clones and misses some; the assay was immunoSEQ multiplex PCR. The sample lists 300,000 to 450,000 clones, 92% occurring once. This CDR3 contains 13 residues. CDR1 is SQVTM and CDR2 is ANQGSEA in the germline V gene. Trimming removed 7 bases at V and 0 bases at J, with 12 bases between. The genes are TRBV29-1 and TRBJ1-2, with D possibly being TRBD1 (5 bases). Sequences were derived from peripheral blood, sampled after recovery from COVID-19. The sequence derives from a human donor who had recovered from COVID-19. CDR3 amino acids: CSAGVGTNYGYTF. The CDR3 DNA follows: TGCAGCGCGGGGGTAGGAACTAACTATGGCTACACCTTC.